The sequence of this TCR beta chain was determined in a study of spatial heterogeneity in lung cancer. Study-level background: In cases with available follow-up PBMC samples, these were sequenced at a median of about two years after resection.

Using its own MiXCR run on the 5' RACE reads, TCRdb lists one record per CDR3 protein. Of 50,000 to 60,000 distinct CDR3 sequences in the sample, 7.4% are singletons; the top ten hold around 38%. Time point defined: blood at routine non-recurrence follow-up after resection. Whole RNA, which was extracted from tumor, nontumor lung tissue or frozen PBMC, was sequenced without any cell sorting. Study conclusions and caveats: Resection blood, more than follow-up blood, showed ubiquitous expanded tumor TCRs.

This clonotype was found a few times. Its target is not known. Sequencing used PBMCs, obtained at follow-up. The source is a female donor with early-stage non-small cell lung cancer.

Here the CDR3 reads CASSQAGQGTTYGYTF. The CDR3 bases are TGCGCCAGCAGCCAGGCGGGACAGGGGACTACCTATGGCTACACCTTC. The chain is built from TRBV4-1 and TRBJ1-2; 10 bases line up with TRBD1. CDR1 MGHRA and CDR2 YSYEKL come from the germline V gene. V was pared by 3 bases and J by 4 bases, with 8 bases of the junction left unmatched. There are 16 residues in the CDR3.